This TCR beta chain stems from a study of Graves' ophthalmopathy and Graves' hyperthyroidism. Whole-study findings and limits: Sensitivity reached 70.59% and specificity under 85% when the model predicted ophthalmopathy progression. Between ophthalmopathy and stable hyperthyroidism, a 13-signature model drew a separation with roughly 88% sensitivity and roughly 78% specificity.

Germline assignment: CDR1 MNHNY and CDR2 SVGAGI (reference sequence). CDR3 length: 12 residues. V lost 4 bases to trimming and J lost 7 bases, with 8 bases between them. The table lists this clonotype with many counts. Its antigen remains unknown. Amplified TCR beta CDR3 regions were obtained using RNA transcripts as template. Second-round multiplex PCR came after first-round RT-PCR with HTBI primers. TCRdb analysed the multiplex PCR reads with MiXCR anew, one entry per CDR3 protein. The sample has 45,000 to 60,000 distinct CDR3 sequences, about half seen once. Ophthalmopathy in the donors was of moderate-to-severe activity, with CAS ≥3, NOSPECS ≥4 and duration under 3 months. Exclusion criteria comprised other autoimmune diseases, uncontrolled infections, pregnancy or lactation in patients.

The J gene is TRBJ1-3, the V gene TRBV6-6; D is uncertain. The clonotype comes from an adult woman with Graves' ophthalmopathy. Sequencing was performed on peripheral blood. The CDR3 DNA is TGTGCCAGCAGTTCTCAATATAACACCATATATTTT. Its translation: CASSSQYNTIYF.